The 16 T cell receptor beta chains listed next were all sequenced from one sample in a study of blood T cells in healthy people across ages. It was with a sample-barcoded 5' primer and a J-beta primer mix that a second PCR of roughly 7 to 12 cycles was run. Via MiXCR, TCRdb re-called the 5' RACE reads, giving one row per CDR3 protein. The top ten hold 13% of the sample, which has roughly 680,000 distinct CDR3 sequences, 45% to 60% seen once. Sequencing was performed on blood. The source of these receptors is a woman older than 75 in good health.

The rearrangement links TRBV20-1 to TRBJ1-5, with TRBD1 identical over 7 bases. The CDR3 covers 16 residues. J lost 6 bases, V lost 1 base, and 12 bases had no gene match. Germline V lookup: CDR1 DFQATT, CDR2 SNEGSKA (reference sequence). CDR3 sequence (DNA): TGCAGTGCTAGAGCTGCGACAGGGTCGGGAAGTCAGCCCCAGCATTTT. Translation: CSARAATGSGSQPQHF.

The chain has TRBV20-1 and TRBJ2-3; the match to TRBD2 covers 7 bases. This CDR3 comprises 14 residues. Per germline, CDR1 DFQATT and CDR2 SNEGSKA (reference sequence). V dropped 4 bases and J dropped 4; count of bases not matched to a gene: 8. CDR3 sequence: CSAIGGEGADTQYF. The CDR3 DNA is TGCAGTGCTATAGGCGGGGAGGGCGCAGATACGCAGTATTTT.

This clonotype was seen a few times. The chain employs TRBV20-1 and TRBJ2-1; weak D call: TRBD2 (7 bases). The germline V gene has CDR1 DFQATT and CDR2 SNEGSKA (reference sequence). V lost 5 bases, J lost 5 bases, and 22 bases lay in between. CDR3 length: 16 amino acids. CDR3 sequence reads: CSALAGAPKGHNEQFF. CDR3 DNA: TGCAGTGCTTTGGCGGGGGCCCCAAAGGGGCACAATGAGCAGTTCTTC.

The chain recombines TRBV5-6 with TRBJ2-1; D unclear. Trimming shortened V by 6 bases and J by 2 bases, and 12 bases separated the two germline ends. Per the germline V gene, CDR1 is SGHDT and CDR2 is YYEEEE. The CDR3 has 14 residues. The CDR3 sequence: CASTPPGAYNEQFF. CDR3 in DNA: TGTGCCAGCACCCCACCTGGGGCCTACAATGAGCAGTTCTTC.

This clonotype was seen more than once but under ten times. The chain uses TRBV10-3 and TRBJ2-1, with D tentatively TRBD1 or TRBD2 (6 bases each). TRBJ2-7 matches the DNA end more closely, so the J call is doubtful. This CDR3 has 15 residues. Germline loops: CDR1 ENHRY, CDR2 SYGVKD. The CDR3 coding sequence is TGTGCCATCAAGGTAGGGGGGAGCTCCTACAATGAGCAGTACTTC. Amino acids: CAIKVGGSSYNEQYF.

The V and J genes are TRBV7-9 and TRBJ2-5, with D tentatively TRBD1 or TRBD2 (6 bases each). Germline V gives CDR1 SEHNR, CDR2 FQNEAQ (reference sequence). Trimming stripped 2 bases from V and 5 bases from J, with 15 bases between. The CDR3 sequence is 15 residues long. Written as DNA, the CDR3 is TGTGCCAGCAGCTTAACCCGGGGGCCGGTGGAGACCCAGTACTTC. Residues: CASSLTRGPVETQYF.

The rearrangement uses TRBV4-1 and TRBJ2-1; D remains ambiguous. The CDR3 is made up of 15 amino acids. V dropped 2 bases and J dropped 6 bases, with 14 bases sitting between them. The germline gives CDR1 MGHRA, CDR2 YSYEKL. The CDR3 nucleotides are TGCGCCAGCAGCCAACAGGCCCACCCCTTCAATGAGCAGTTCTTC. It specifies CASSQQAHPFNEQFF.

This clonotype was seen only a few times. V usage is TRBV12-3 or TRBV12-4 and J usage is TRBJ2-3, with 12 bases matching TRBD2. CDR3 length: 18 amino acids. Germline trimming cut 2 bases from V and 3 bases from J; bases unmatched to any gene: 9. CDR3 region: CASSLPPTSGGLTDTQYF. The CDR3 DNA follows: TGTGCCAGCAGTTTACCGCCGACTAGCGGGGGATTAACAGATACGCAGTATTTT.

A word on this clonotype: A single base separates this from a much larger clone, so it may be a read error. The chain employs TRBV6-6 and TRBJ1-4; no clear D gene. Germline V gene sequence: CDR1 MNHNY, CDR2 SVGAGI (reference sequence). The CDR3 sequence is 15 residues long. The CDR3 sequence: CASSNPGPFGEKLSF. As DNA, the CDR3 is TGTGCCAGCAGTAATCCGGGTCCCTTTGGGGAAAAACTGTCTTTT.

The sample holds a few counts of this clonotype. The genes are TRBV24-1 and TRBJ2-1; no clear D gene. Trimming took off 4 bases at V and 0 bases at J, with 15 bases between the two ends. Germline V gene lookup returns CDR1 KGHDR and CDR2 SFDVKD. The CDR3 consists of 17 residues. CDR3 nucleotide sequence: TGTGCCACCAGTGAGACCAGCGTGTTGGGCTCCTACAATGAGCAGTTCTTC. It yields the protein CATSETSVLGSYNEQFF.

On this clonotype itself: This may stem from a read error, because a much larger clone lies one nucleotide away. This CDR3 reads CSARGRLAGSIGGQYF. CDR3 bases: TGCAGTGCTAGAGGGAGACTAGCGGGTTCCATTGGAGGGCAGTACTTC. The rearrangement uses TRBV20-1 and TRBJ2-5, with TRBD2 identical over 10 bases. The CDR3 runs to 16 residues. Germline V gene data show CDR1 as DFQATT and CDR2 as SNEGSKA (reference sequence). Germline trimming cut 1 base from V and 11 bases from J; bases unmatched to any gene: 16.

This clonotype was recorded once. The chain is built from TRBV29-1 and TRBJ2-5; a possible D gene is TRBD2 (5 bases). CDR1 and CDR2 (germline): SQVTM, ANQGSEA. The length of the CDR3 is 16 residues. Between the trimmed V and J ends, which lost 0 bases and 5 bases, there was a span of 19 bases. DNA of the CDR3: TGCAGCGTTGAAGACCGCCGGAGGTTGGGCGGGGAGACCCAGTACTTC. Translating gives CSVEDRRRLGGETQYF. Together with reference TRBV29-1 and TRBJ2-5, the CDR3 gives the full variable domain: SAVISQKPSRDICQRGTSLTIQCQVDSQVTMMFWYRQQPGQSLTLIATANQGSEATYESGFVIDKFPISRPNLTFSTLTVSNMSPEDSSIYLCSVEDRRRLGGETQYFGPGTRLLVL.

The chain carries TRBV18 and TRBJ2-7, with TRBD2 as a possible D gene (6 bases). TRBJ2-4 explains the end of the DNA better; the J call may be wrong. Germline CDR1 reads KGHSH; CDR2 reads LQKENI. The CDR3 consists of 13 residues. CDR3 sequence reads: CASGGERGNIQYF. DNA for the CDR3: TGTGCCAGCGGCGGGGAACGGGGAAACATTCAGTACTTC.

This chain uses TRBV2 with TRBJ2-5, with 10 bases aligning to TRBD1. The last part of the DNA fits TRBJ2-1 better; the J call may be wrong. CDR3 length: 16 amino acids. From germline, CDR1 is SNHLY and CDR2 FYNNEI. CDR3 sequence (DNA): TGTGCCAGCAGTGAATGGGACAGGGGTCGGCAAGAGACCCAGTTCTTC. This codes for CASSEWDRGRQETQFF.

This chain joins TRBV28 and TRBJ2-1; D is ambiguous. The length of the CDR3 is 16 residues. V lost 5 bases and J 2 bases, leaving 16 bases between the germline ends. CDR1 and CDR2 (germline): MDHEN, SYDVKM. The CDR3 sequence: CASSMTLRATYNEQFF. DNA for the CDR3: TGTGCCAGCAGTATGACCCTCCGGGCGACCTACAATGAGCAGTTCTTC. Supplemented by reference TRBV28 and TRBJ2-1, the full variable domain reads DVKVTQSSRYLVKRTGEKVFLECVQDMDHENMFWYRQDPGLGLRLIYFSYDVKMKEKGDIPEGYSVSREKKERFSLILESASTNQTSMYLCASSMTLRATYNEQFFGPGTRLTVL.

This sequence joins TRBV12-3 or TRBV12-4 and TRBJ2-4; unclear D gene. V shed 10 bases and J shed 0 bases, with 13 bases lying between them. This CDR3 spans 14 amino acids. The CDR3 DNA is TGTGCCACCGCTCGCGACGGAGCCAAAAACATTCAGTACTTC. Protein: CATARDGAKNIQYF.